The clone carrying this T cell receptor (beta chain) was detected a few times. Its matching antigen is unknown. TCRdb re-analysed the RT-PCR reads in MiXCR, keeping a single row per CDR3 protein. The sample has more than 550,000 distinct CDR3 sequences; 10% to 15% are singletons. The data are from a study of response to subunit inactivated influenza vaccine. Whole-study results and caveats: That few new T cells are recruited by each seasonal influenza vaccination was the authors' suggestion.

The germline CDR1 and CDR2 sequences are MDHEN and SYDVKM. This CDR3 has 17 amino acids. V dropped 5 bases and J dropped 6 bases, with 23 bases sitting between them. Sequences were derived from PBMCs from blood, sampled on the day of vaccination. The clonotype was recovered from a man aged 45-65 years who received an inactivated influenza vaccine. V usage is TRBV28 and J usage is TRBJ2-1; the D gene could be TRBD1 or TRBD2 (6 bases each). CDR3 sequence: CASSLPSLARGGNEQFF. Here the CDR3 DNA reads TGTGCCAGCAGTCTTCCTTCGCTAGCGAGAGGGGGCAATGAGCAGTTCTTC.